This record covers a single TCR beta chain. Other DNA sequences from this sample encode an identical CDR3 as well. The record originates from a study of shared clonotypes between healthy human individuals. Trimming removed 0 bases at V and 3 bases at J, with 6 bases between. CDR1 is SGDLS, CDR2 YYNGEE, per germline. The CDR3 loop spans 14 amino acids. Assay used: immunoSEQ multiplex PCR; TCRdb lists only in-frame clones, some missing. The sample comprises millions of clones, about 92% of which are singletons, and under 0.15% rests with the top ten. The CD4+ fraction was divided into a CD45RA+ naive subset and a CD45RA-negative memory subset.

The sequence was collected from a man aged 18 to 30 in good health. The chain employs TRBV9 and TRBJ2-2; D not resolved. What was sequenced was naive CD4+ T cells sorted from blood. Stated subset: CD45RA+ positively selected. CDR3 nucleotides: TGTGCCAGCAGCGTAGGGGTGTACACCGGGGAGCTGTTTTTT. It translates to CASSVGVYTGELFF.